Below, 2 T cell receptor beta chains from the same sample are listed, as sequenced in a study of cytomegalovirus exposure and HLA in healthy donors. PCR involved 60 Vbeta and 13 Jbeta primers. Here immunoSEQ multiplex PCR was the method, and the copy in TCRdb shows in-frame clones only, minus some. Of 95,000 to 100,000 clones listed, around 80% are singletons. The source material was PBMCs. Every receptor here comes from a man aged 55 to 70 in good health and CMV-seropositive.

The chain is built from TRBV28 and TRBJ2-1, with 7 bases identical to TRBD2. This CDR3 region has 13 residues. V lost 8 bases, J lost 5 bases, and 6 bases stayed unmatched. The germline CDR1 and CDR2 sequences are MDHEN and SYDVKM. CDR3 protein: CASDGTTHNEQFF. DNA for the CDR3: TGTGCCAGCGACGGGACTACCCACAATGAGCAGTTCTTC.

The CDR3 here is CASSVEAGAAPNYGYTF. The DNA for the CDR3 is TGTGCCAGCAGCGTAGAAGCAGGGGCGGCCCCTAACTATGGCTACACCTTC. The rearrangement joins TRBV9 to TRBJ1-2, with a tentative D call TRBD1 (6 bases). The germline V and J ends were trimmed by 0 bases and 0 bases, with 15 bases remaining between them. This CDR3 has 17 residues. CDR1 and CDR2 (germline): SGDLS, YYNGEE.